The T cell receptor beta chain described here comes from a study of cytomegalovirus exposure and HLA in healthy donors (dated 2017 in TCRdb). Concerning the study at large: An earlier analysis of approximately 590 of the donors reported approximately 290 Gb of sequence data and 117 million unique TCR beta sequences from 150 million to 200 million T cells. About 320 gigabases of sequencing data and 70 million to 85 million unique TCR sequences were included in an early release covering over 600 HLA-typed donors. Among the roughly 400 genotyped donors, roughly 80% belonged to the genetic ancestry cluster associated with self-reported Caucasian donors. The study was designed to test whether signatures of past pathogen exposure could be identified by cataloging public T cell receptors. The T cell repertoires of roughly 660 subjects were profiled by immunosequencing and related to cytomegalovirus serostatus. A separate validation cohort of about 110 different subjects was used in addition to the 666-subject first cohort. To predict cytomegalovirus infection status, the study combined high-throughput TCR immunosequencing, statistical association of individual TCRs with disease status, and machine learning. To study patterns of TCR occurrence, a later analysis re-analyzed previously published TCR beta repertoires from under 750 donors and added high-resolution HLA genotyping. Rather than using new phenotypic data, the later analysis identified candidate immune exposures from TCR beta sequences and from how often those sequences occurred across donors. An earlier analysis of 587 of the donors used high-throughput TCR beta sequencing to judge whether each TCR beta V gene segment behaved as functional or pseudogenic. Donor age, sex, ethnicity and CMV serostatus were collected together with the repertoire data. In a later genetic analysis, genome-wide SNP genotypes for about 55% of the roughly 700 donors were used, and that subset was treated as a discovery cohort. Every discovery cohort repertoire had been produced on one sequencing platform. HLA typing covered class I and class II loci at four-digit resolution. Typing coverage varied by locus: roughly 629-640 donors for A, B, C, DRB1 and DQB1; about 520 for DQA1; over 600 for DPA1; some 470 for DPB1. Roughly 5 DR-DQ haplotypes were treated as single units for association and clustering because of strong linkage in the cohort. Among 300 to 450 genotyped donors of the cohort, an average of approximately 230,000 unique TCR beta nucleotide sequences were sequenced per donor, roughly 20% of them non-productive.

The cohort was made up of several hundred healthy bone marrow donors. At the time of sampling, every cohort member was nominally healthy, though immune exposures that went unrecorded were likely present. The donor was CMV seropositive and was included in the group of 250 to 350 seropositive cohort members. A peripheral blood sample was collected from each donor, and TCR beta sequencing was performed on peripheral blood mononuclear cells. The Qiagen DNeasy Blood Extraction Kit was used to extract genomic DNA from the blood cell samples. The library was built by means of the immunoSEQ multiplex PCR assay. The multiplex PCR relied on a mix of 60 forward primers for TCR Vbeta segments and 13 reverse primers for TCR Jbeta segments. Amplification of the CDR3 region of rearranged TCR beta genes was performed with a multiplex PCR assay on genomic DNA. The Illumina HiSeq System was used to sequence the amplified TCR beta libraries as 87-base-pair reads. The published analysis was carried out like this. A later analysis counted tens of millions of unique TCR beta chains across the 666 repertoires, and around 9.9 million of these chains were shared by at least two donors. Raw reads were error-corrected and collapsed into unique sequences by a nearest-neighbor algorithm in which closely related sequences were merged to remove PCR and sequencing errors. To assign V, D and J gene segments, CDR3 sequences were aligned to IMGT reference sequences. Each retained sequence needed at least a six-nucleotide match to both a V gene segment and a J gene segment. Rearrangements were called productive when the CDR3 lacked stop codons and stayed in frame with V and J; all others were non-productive. Following IMGT convention, CDR3 was defined as the stretch from the second conserved V-encoded cysteine to the conserved J-encoded phenylalanine. The earlier analysis of fewer than 750 of the donors excluded sequences that lacked an unambiguous match to a single V gene segment. In an earlier analysis of a few hundred of the donors, V segments were called functional above 56.7% productive rearrangements and were called segregating when the between-donor standard deviation exceeded 5%. A statistical classification framework was developed to diagnose cytomegalovirus status using the catalog of TCR beta chain sequences. V and J gene assignment, in a later analysis, came from comparing TCR nucleotide sequences with IMGT/GENE-DB human TR gene sequences. Using the TCRdist pipeline, a later analysis assigned CDR3 sequences along with most-parsimonious VDJ recombination scenarios. In a later analysis, each TCR beta chain was defined by its CDR3 amino acid sequence together with its V-gene family, and reads lacking a unique V-gene family were excluded. As a way to deal with suspected cross-contamination and a sequencing artifact, a later analysis dropped approximately 590 nucleotide sequences that were highly shared and had low generation probability. A later analysis calculated a clonal expansion index for each public chain from normalized within-repertoire ranks of inferred template counts. A later analysis computed generation probabilities with a VDJ recombination model fitted to out-of-frame rearrangements, and checked the results against IGoR. In a later analysis, TCR-TCR, TCR-HLA and TCR-CMV co-occurrence was scored with hypergeometric tests, and a repertoire-size bias correction was applied to TCR pairs. False discovery rates were estimated in a later analysis by permuting HLA or CMV assignments 20 times. In a later analysis, co-occurring TCRs were grouped using DBSCAN, with TCRdist sequence similarity added in when clustering inside HLA-allele-positive subsets. Repertoires with fewer than 30,000 or more than 120,000 public chains were left out of co-occurrence clustering, as were five repertoires with anomalous nucleotide sharing. Here the immuneACCESS table is served through TCRdb, limited to in-frame sequences with V and J called. Missing clones are a known gap in these copies; in checked studies unresolved V genes cover under half, and the rest lacks a known reason. V, J and clone size reflect that table, while D and trimming were determined from the DNA. The sample table holds about 160,000 clones, of which roughly four fifths were seen once. Of the sample, 3% is held by the ten largest clones.

From cysteine to phenylalanine, the CDR3 is 14 amino acids long. Left in the record is the CDR3 DNA by itself, 42 bases read in frame from the first base. V and J lose 0 bases and 4 bases, and a span of 8 bases separates them. Reading the germline V gene gives CDR1 SGDLS and CDR2 YYNGEE. About this clone: Its antigen is currently not known. No base qualities exist here, and no much larger clone lies one base off it.

Broad study findings and their caveats: Because the 87-base-pair reads could not distinguish some IMGT-functional V segments, including TRBV6-2 and TRBV6-3, those segments were excluded. A further reported finding was that TCR beta sequences accurately predicted the HLA-A and HLA-B alleles for most subjects in the first cohort. An earlier analysis of 587 of the donors showed that most TCR beta V segments appeared in productive rearrangements either about 87% or about 30% of the time, which broadly matched IMGT annotations. A cluster of highly shared sequence variants was judged likely to be a technical artifact of the sequencing pipeline. Cytomegalovirus status was reported to be diagnosed by the classifier with high specificity and sensitivity in both the original and validation cohorts. At a false discovery rate of 0.05, a later analysis linked some 17,000 TCR beta sequences to specific HLA alleles. CMV serostatus was the only immune exposure information available for the cohort. In vitro tests confirmed that three of the cytomegalovirus-associated TCR beta chains recognize cytomegalovirus antigens. Because HLA typing was missing for some donors at each locus, association tests included only the typed subset. The presence/absence analyses assumed that sequencing depth was roughly uniform across donors, and that assumption may not be true. A later analysis found that HLA-associated TCR beta chains were more clonally expanded and had lower generation probabilities than equally common non-associated chains. In a later analysis, most CMV-associated TCR beta chains were found to appear HLA-restricted, with HLA associations seemingly driven largely by CMV exposure. Compared with the approximately 670-donor mean, donors in an Asian-associated ancestry cluster had fewer N-insertions in productive TCRs, according to a later genetic analysis. A later analysis found that TCR association rates varied across HLA loci, with DRB1 alleles showing the most associated TCRs and HLA-C alleles the fewest. When HLA alleles, especially DR and DQ, strongly co-occurred, attributing TCR associations to individual alleles was difficult. Most TCR sequences were seen in very few donors, while some public TCRs were found in many individuals. According to the authors, the approach could potentially be generalized to other disease states and immunological phenotypes. A total of 164 TCR beta chains were listed by the study as associated with cytomegalovirus. In a later analysis, several top co-occurrence clusters were reported to appear linked to parvovirus B19, influenza, CMV and Epstein-Barr virus. The cohort was sequenced for TCR beta chains only, and without alpha or paired-chain data the features that could be detected were limited. A later genetic analysis associated a missense DCLRE1C variant with V-gene and J-gene trimming of TCR beta chains, and an independent cohort replicated the association. Because counts were too low, seventeen rarely observed V segments, including chromosome 9 orphons, were left out of the earlier analysis of a few hundred of the donors. Linkage disequilibrium might explain the correlated functional status among segregating V segments, but an unknown experimental factor could not be excluded.

Sequencing used PBMCs. The sequence links TRBV9 to TRBJ1-3, with the D gene call left open. This TCR was recovered from a woman between 50 and 59 years old in good health and CMV-seropositive. The CDR3 reads as follows: CASSVEAGGNTIYF. The nucleotide sequence is given as TGTGCCAGCAGCGTAGAGGCAGGAGGAAACACCATATATTTT.